This entry features one T cell receptor beta chain sequence. Its antigen is undetermined. The data belong to a study of T-cell memory formation after mild COVID-19. Study-wide results and caveats: Cross-reactive memory seemingly joined, as some responding clones were found in pre-infection memory.

TCRdb passed the 5' RACE reads through MiXCR, listing each CDR3 protein once. This table has fewer than 650,000 distinct CDR3 sequences, less than 25% appearing once. Input material: PBMCs or a T cell subset sorted from them (not recorded which). The receptor was derived from an adult woman who had mild COVID-19 (a few samples of this study predate the infection). Cell type and time point are not known.

The CDR3 reads CASTRLSFPEDGYTF. CDR3 sequence (DNA): TGTGCCAGCACCCGCCTTTCGTTCCCGGAGGACGGCTACACCTTC. The V call is TRBV12-3 or TRBV12-4, the J call TRBJ1-2, with no clear D. V lost 7 bases, J lost 8 bases, and 23 bases lay in between. This CDR3 region has 15 residues.